The T cell receptor (beta chain) under discussion was sequenced for a study of T cells expressing NK-cell markers. Study information: Repertoires of TCR beta were obtained from T cells sorted as CD3+CD56+NKG2C+, CD3+CD56+NKG2C- and CD3+CD56-NKG2C+. Study-wide results and limits: Dominant NKG2C+ clonotypes in roughly 6 donors made up roughly 1.0-7.5% of CD8+ T cells. The CD3+CD56-NKG2C+ fraction of several donors was also led by these clonotypes.

5'RACE template switching with UMIs produced the TCR beta cDNA. From the 5' RACE reads, TCRdb lists one entry per CDR3 protein and no DNA. The data include about 430,000 distinct CDR3 sequences; the top ten clones carry approximately 1.4%. A remark on this clonotype: What it recognizes is unknown.

Germline V gene lookup returns CDR1 DFQATT and CDR2 SNEGSKA (reference sequence). The CDR3 totals 14 residues. The chain recombines TRBV20-1 with TRBJ2-1; TCRdb gives TRBD2 as the D gene, but with no DNA this cannot be confirmed. The sample was blood T cells: a sorted CD56 or NKG2C T cell subset, CD4+ or CD8+ T cells, or bulk PBMC T cells (not recorded which). The source is a woman aged 50 to 60 in good health. CDR3 loop: CSARGLVSYNEQFF.